This T cell receptor (beta chain) was identified during a study of cytomegalovirus exposure and HLA in healthy donors. Whole-study results and caveats: An analysis that was carried out later associated 15,000 to 20,000 TCR beta sequences with HLA alleles at 0.05 false discovery rate.

Per germline, CDR1 SGHTA and CDR2 FQGNSA. V lost 4 bases and J lost 1, with 16 bases in between. The length of the CDR3 is 16 residues. Use of 60 Vbeta and 13 Jbeta primers characterized the PCR. Sequenced by immunoSEQ multiplex PCR; TCRdb stores in-frame clones only, minus some. The profile shows some 190,000 clones, roughly 80% of them singletons. Notes on this clone: Its specificity is not known.

The specimen sequenced was PBMCs. The TCR was taken from a female donor in good health and CMV-seronegative. V gene TRBV7-2 combines with J gene TRBJ1-1; tentative D call: TRBD1 (5 bases). The CDR3 nucleotides read TGTGCCAGCAGCTCCCCGGGAGGGGCAGGGAACACTGAAGCTTTCTTT. Protein: CASSSPGGAGNTEAFF.